This T cell receptor beta chain was profiled in a study of blood T cell repertoires in COVID-19. Data came from immunoSEQ multiplex PCR; TCRdb stores just in-frame clones and leaves some out. Here the sample spans about 240,000 clones, approximately 82% being singletons. Sequenced sample: peripheral blood. The sequence derives from a woman in her late teens or twenties with acute or convalescent COVID-19.

CDR3 DNA: TGTGCCAGCAGCTTGGGGGGACAGTGGGGCTCCTACGAGCAGTACTTC. Translated, it gives CASSLGGQWGSYEQYF. This chain joins TRBV5-6 and TRBJ2-7, with 7 bases fitting TRBD1. The length of the CDR3 is 16 residues. With V trimmed by 0 bases and J by 0 bases, 6 bases remained unmatched. Germline CDR1 reads SGHDT; CDR2 reads YYEEEE.